This T cell receptor beta chain originates from a study of Graves' ophthalmopathy and Graves' hyperthyroidism. The CDR3 has 14 amino acids. This clonotype was counted a single time. One end of the junction does not line up with germline, which may come from a read error. The authors amplified TCR beta CDR3 regions from RNA transcripts. An initial RT-PCR round employing HTBI primers preceded a second-round multiplex PCR. TCRdb used MiXCR to reprocess the multiplex PCR reads, holding one entry per CDR3 protein. The sample comprises about 400,000 distinct CDR3 sequences, 15% of which are singletons, and about 7% rests with the top ten. The hyperthyroidism patients, aged 18 to 65, had been newly diagnosed, with under 2 months' duration.

The clonotype comes from a woman between 18 and 30 years old with stable Graves' hyperthyroidism. Sequenced: peripheral blood. V and J are TRBV12-3 or TRBV12-4 and TRBJ2-5, with 7 bases that match TRBD2. CDR3 DNA sequence: TGTGCCAGCAGTTTAGGGACACCCGGGGGGACCAAGTACTTC. It translates to CASSLGTPGGTKYF.